The 13 T cell receptor beta chains below come from one sample, sequenced in a study of T cells expressing NK-cell markers. TCRdb re-called the 5' RACE reads; one entry per CDR3 protein, DNA not given. The sample holds 300,000 to 450,000 distinct CDR3 sequences. The material sequenced was blood T cells: a sorted CD56 or NKG2C T cell subset, CD4+ or CD8+ T cells, or bulk PBMC T cells (not recorded which). These receptors came from a man aged 18 to 69 in good health.

The gene calls are TRBV30 and TRBJ1-4. CDR3 size: 14 residues. The germline CDR1 and CDR2 sequences are GTSNPN and SVGIG (reference sequence). CDR3 amino acids: CAWSRGYSDEKLFF.

J is TRBJ2-5 and V is TRBV2; TCRdb's D call of TRBD2 is untestable without DNA. This CDR3 spans 14 amino acids. Germline CDR1 is SNHLY and CDR2 is FYNNEI. CDR3 in amino acids: CASSEVTSAETQYF.

The V call is TRBV24-1, the J call TRBJ2-2; TCRdb's assignment of TRBD1 cannot be checked, as there is no DNA. The CDR3 runs to 16 residues. Germline V gene sequence: CDR1 KGHDR, CDR2 SFDVKD. CDR3 in amino acids: CATSDPTGGDTGELFF.

The chain's CDR3 is CASSYDRPSREQYF. The genes are TRBV6-5 and TRBJ2-7; TCRdb indicates TRBD1, and absent DNA this call remains unverified. Germline loops: CDR1 MNHEY, CDR2 SVGAGI. The CDR3 is 14 amino acids.

The V call is TRBV6-1, the J call TRBJ2-3; the D gene TCRdb calls, TRBD1, cannot be checked with no DNA. Looked up from germline, CDR1 is MNHNS and CDR2 is SASEGT. CDR3 length: 16 amino acids. The CDR3 region is CASRSGPNAATDTQYF.

The chain links TRBV6-1 to TRBJ2-2; TCRdb returns TRBD1, unconfirmable since there is no DNA. This CDR3 region has 14 residues. CDR1 is MNHNS, CDR2 SASEGT, per germline. The CDR3 reads CASSDAGASGELFF.

The rearrangement uses TRBV7-9 and TRBJ2-1; checking the TCRdb D call of TRBD1 is not possible without DNA. The CDR3 runs 16 residues. From germline, CDR1 is SEHNR and CDR2 FQNEAQ (reference sequence). The CDR3 protein is CASSPQFGGGKGEQFF.

V is TRBV7-2 and J is TRBJ2-7; TCRdb's D gene call, TRBD1, goes unchecked for lack of DNA. CDR1 and CDR2 from the germline V gene are SGHTA and FQGNSA. The CDR3 covers 15 residues. CDR3 in amino acids: CASSLFHRGVYEQYF.

J is TRBJ1-2 and V is TRBV7-9; the D gene TCRdb calls, TRBD1, cannot be checked with no DNA. This CDR3 has 15 amino acids. The germline V gene encodes CDR1 SEHNR and CDR2 FQNEAQ (reference sequence). CDR3 loop: CASSPFLTGGYGYTF.

The chain couples TRBV2 to TRBJ2-7; the TRBD1 assignment by TCRdb is unverifiable without DNA. The CDR3 consists of 15 residues. Germline CDR1 is SNHLY and CDR2 is FYNNEI. Here the CDR3 reads CASSEAGQGKSEQYF.

This chain joins TRBV2 and TRBJ2-1. This CDR3 has 15 amino acids. Germline V gene sequence: CDR1 SNHLY, CDR2 FYNNEI. The CDR3 sequence: CASRDGQGTYNEQFF.

The chain recombines TRBV12-3 or TRBV12-4 with TRBJ1-4. CDR3 length: 16 amino acids. The CDR3: CASSDGFTATNEKLFF.

CDR3 protein: CASSISLAGAREQFF. The rearrangement links TRBV19 to TRBJ2-1; TCRdb's D call, TRBD1, is unchecked because there is no DNA. The CDR3 spans 15 residues. Per germline, CDR1 LNHDA and CDR2 SQIVND (reference sequence). Variable domain in full (rest from reference TRBV19 and TRBJ2-1): DGGITQSPKYLFRKEGQNVTLSCEQNLNHDAMYWYRQDPGQGLRLIYYSQIVNDFQKGDIAEGYSVSREKKESFPLTVTSAQKNPTAFYLCASSISLAGAREQFFGPGTRLTVL.